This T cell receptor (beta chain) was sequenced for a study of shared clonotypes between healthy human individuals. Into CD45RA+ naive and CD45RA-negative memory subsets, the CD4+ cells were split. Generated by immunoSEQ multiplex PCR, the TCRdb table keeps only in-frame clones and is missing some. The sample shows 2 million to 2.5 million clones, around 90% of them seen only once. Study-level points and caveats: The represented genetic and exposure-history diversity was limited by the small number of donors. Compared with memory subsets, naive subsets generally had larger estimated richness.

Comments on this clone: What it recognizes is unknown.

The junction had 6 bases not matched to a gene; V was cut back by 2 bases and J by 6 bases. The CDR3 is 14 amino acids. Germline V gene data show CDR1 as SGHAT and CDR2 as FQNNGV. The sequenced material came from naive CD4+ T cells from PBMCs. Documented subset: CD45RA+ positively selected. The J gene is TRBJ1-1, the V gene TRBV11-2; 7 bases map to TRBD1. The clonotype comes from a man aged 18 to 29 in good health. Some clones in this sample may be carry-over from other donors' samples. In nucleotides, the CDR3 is TGTGCCAGCAGCTTACTACGACAGGGAGCTGAAGCTTTCTTT. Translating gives CASSLLRQGAEAFF.